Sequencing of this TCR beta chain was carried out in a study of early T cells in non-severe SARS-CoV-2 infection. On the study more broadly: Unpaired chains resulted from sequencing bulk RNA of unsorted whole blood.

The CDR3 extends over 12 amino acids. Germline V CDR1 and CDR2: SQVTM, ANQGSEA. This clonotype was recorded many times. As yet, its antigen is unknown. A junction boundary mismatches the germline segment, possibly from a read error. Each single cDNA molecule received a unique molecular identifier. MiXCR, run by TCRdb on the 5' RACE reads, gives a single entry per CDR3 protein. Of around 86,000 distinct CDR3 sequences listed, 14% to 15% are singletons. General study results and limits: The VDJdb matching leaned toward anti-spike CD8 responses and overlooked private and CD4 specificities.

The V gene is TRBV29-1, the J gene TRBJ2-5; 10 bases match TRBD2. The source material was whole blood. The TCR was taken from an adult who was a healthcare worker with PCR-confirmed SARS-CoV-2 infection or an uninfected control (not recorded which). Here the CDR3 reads CSVEEHLAGESF. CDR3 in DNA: TGCAGCGTTGAAGAGCATCTAGCGGGGGAGTCCTTC.